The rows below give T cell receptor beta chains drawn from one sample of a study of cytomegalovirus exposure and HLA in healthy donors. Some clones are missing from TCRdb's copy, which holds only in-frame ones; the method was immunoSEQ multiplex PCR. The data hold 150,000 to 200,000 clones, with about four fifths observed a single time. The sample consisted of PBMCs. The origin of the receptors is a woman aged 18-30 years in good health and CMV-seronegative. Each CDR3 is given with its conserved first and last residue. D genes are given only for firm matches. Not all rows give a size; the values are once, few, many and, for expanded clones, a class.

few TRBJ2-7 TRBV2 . TGTGCCAGCACGTCACTAGAGTTCGACGAGCAGTACTTC CASTSLEFDEQYF
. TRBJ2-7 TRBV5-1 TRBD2 TGCGCCAGCAGCTTGGGTAGCGGGAGGGGGGCCTACGAGCAGTACTTC CASSLGSGRGAYEQYF
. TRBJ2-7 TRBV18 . TGTGCCAGCTCACTCACCGGGACAAGAACCTACGAGCAGTACTTC CASSLTGTRTYEQYF
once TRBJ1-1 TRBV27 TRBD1 TGTGCCAGCATCAGGCAGGGGGCGATCACTGAAGCTTTCTTT CASIRQGAITEAFF
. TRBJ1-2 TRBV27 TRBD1 TGTGCCAGCCATCAGGGGGGTGGCTACACCTTC CASHQGGGYTF
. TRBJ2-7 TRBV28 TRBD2 TGTGCCAGCAGTTTGCTGACTAGCGGGGGATCCTACGAGCAGTACTTC CASSLLTSGGSYEQYF
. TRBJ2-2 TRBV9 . TGTGCCAGCAGCGTCAGGGGTCTTAACACCGGGGAGCTGTTTTTT CASSVRGLNTGELFF
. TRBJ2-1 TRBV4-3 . TGCGCCAGCAGCTTAGCGGAAGATGAGCAGTTCTTC CASSLAEDEQFF
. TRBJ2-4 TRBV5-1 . TGCGCCAGCAGCTTGGCCGGGATCTTCGCCAAAAACATTCAGTACTTC CASSLAGIFAKNIQYF
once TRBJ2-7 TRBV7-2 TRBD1 TGTGCCAGCAGCGTAACAGGGGCCAGCTCCTACGAGCAGTACTTC CASSVTGASSYEQYF
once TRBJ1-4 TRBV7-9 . TGTGCCAGCAGCTGGGACGTAGGAGGGAGCGAAAAACTGTTTTTT CASSWDVGGSEKLFF
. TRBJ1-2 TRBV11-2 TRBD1 TGTGCCAGCAGCTTATCAAGGTCAGGGGGCAATGGCTACACCTTC CASSLSRSGGNGYTF
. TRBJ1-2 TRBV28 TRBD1 TGTGCCAGCCTCCAGAGGGGGCTGGAGGGGTACACCTTC CASLQRGLEGYTF
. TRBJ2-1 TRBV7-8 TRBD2 TGTGCCAGCAGCTTATCGCTAGCGGGGAGATATGAGCAGTTCTTC CASSLSLAGRYEQFF
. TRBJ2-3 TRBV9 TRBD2 TGTGCCAGCAGCGTAGAGGGTAGCGGGGCAGATACGCAGTATTTT CASSVEGSGADTQYF
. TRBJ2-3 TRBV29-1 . TGCAGCCTACGGGGGGCCGAATCCACAGATACGCAGTATTTT CSLRGAESTDTQYF
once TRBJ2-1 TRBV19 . TGTGCCAGTAGCGGGGGACTGGGAAGGAATGAGCAGTTCTTC CASSGGLGRNEQFF
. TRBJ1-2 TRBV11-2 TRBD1 TGTGCCAGCAGCCCACTCATACCCCGGGACAGTACTAACTATGGCTACACCTTC CASSPLIPRDSTNYGYTF
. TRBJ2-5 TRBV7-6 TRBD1 TGTGCCAGCAGCTTGTCGACAGGGGAACAAGAGACCCAGTACTTC CASSLSTGEQETQYF
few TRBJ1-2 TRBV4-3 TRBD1 TGCGCCAGCAGCCCGGACAGGGCGGCCTATGGCTACACCTTC CASSPDRAAYGYTF
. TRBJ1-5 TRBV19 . TGTGCCAGTAGTATGGCTGGGGGGATGAGCAATCAGCCCCAGCATTTT CASSMAGGMSNQPQHF
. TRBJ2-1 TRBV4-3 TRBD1 TGCGCCAGCAGCCAAGATAGCGACAGGGGAGTTGAGCAGTTCTTC CASSQDSDRGVEQFF
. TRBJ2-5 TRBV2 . TGTGCCAGCAGTGGTGGGGGGTCCCAAGAGACCCAGTACTTC CASSGGGSQETQYF
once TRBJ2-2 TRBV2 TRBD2 TGTGCCAGCAGTGAAGGTCTCGGAGCGGGAGGGAGGACCGGGGAGCTGTTTTTT CASSEGLGAGGRTGELFF
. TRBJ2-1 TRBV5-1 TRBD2 TGCGCCAGCAGCTTGGTGGAGCGGGAGTATAATGAGCAGTTCTTC CASSLVEREYNEQFF
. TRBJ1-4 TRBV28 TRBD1 TGTGCCAGCAGTATAGGGGTTCGACAGGGTAATGAAAAACTGTTTTTT CASSIGVRQGNEKLFF
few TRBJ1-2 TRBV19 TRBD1 TGTGCCAGTAGTACCCGGACAGGGGGCGCGAATGGCTACACCTTC CASSTRTGGANGYTF
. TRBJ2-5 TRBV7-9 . TGTGCCAGCAGCTTAGGTTCCCGGTTTCACTTC CASSLGSRFHF
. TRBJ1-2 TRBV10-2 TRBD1 TGCGCCAGCAGTCTTAGGGACAGAGCTAACTATGGCTACACCTTC CASSLRDRANYGYTF
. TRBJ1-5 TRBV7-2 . TGTGCCAGCAGCTTAGGAGGGAGAGGCAATCAGCCCCAGCATTTT CASSLGGRGNQPQHF
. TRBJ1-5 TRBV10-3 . TGTGCCATCGATCACGGCTGCCGGGACAAAAGACCTCATAGCAATCAGCCCCAGCATTTT CAIDHGCRDKRPHSNQPQHF
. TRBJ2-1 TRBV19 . TGTGCCAGTAGTATAGGGAGGAACTTCCGAAATGAGCAGTTCTTC CASSIGRNFRNEQFF
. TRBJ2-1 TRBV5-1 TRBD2 TGCGCCAGCAGCTTGGTAGCGGGAAGCTCCTACAATGAGCAGTTCTTC CASSLVAGSSYNEQFF